This TCR beta chain was identified during a study of blood T cell repertoires in COVID-19. Study-wide context: Spain, Italy and the United States supplied samples that represented acute and convalescent COVID-19. PBMCs, B-cell-depleted T cells, or T cells provided the cDNA or gDNA that made up the material.

The germline V and J ends were trimmed by 0 bases and 6 bases, with 11 bases remaining between them. The CDR3 contains 13 residues. The germline V gene has CDR1 GTSNPN and CDR2 SVGIG (reference sequence). Libraries were prepared by immunoSEQ multiplex PCR; TCRdb keeps only in-frame clonotypes and omits some of them. The profile shows 240,000 or so clones, about 88% of them singletons. This sequence was found in a woman aged 40 to 50 who had recovered from COVID-19. The chain joins TRBV30 to TRBJ1-1; D ambiguous. The sequenced sample was peripheral blood. The chain's CDR3 is CAWSVYRGAEAFF. As DNA, the CDR3 is TGTGCCTGGAGTGTATACCGCGGCGCTGAAGCTTTCTTT.